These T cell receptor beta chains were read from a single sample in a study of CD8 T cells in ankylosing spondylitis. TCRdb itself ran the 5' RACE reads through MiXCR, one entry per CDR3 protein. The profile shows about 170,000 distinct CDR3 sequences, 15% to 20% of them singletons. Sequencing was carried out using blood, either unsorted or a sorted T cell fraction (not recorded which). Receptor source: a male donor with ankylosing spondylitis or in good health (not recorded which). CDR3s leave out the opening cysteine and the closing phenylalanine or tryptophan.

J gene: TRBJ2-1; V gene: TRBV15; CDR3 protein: ATSRELAGDEQF
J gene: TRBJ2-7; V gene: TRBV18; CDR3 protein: ASSPSLSTSYEQY
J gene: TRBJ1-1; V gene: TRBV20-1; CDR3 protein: SAIFSAGQGLNTEAF
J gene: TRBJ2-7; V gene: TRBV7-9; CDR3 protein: ASSLSGISYEQY
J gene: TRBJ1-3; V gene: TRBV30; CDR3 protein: AWETGIVGNTIY
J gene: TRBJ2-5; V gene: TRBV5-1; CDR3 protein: ASSLARETQY
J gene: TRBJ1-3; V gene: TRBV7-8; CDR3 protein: ASSGTISGNTIY
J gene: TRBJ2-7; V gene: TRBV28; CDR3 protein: ASSLFYGTGIYEQY
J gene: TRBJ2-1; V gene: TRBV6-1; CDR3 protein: ASSRGTSGNNEQF
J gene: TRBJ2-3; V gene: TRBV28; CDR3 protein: ASSLGSLGSDTQY
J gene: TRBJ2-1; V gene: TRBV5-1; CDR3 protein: ASSLGQGAYNEQF
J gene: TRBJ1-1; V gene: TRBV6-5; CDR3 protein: ASRPDGTEAF
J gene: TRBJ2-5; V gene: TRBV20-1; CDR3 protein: SATGQGQETQY
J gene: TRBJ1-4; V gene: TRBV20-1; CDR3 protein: SARAPPGNEKLF
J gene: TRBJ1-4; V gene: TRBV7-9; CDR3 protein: ASSSGQGGEKLF
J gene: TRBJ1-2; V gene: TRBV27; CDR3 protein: ASSSLGSGWGYT
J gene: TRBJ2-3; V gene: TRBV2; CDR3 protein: ASRAQGADTQY
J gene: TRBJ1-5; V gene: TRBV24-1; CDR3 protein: ATSDTGGGYQPQH
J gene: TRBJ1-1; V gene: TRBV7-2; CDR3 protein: ASSFTQGNTEAF
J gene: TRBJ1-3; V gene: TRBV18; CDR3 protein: ASSPSPSATQISTIY
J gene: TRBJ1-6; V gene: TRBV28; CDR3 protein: ASSQGYWRVSPLH
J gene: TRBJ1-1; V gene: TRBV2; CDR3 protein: ATPKASYYTEAF
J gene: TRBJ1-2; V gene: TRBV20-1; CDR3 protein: SAPKDYGYT
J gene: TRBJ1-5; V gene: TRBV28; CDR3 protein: ASSHGVQGNQPQH
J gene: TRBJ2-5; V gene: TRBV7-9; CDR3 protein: ASPYQETQY
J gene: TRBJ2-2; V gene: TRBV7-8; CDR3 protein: ASSLARLAGRTGELF
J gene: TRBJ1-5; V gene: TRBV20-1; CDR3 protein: SASPGQPQH
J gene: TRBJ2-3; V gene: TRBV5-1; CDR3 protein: ASSEPSSTDTQY
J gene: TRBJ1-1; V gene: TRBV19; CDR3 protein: ASSINSPSVEAF
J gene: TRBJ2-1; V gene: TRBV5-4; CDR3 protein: ASSAASRSDEQF
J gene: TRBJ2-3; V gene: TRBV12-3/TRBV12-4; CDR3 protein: ASSLYRGDTQY
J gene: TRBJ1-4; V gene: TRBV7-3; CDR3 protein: ASSLIPNEKLF
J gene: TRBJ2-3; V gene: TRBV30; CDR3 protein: AWRWGPRTDTQY
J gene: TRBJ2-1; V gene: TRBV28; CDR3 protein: ASSWSKDHEQF
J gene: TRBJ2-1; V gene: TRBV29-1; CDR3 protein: SVGGRGFYNEQF
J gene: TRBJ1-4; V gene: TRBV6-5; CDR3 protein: ASSYEGAREKLF
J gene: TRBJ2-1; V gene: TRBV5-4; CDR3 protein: ASSPGTARNNEQF
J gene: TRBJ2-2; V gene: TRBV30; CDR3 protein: AWTIREIGELF
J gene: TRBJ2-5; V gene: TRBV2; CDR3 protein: ASSDGFIRSRTGGETQY
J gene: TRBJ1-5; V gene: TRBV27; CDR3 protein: ASSPARGTQPQH
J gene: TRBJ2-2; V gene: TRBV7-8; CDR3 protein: ASSSPPAGGTGELF
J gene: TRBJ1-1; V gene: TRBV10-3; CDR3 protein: AIRTGQNTEAF
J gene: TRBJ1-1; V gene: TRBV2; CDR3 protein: ASSERVMNTEAF
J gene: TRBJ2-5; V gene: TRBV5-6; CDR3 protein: ASSLEQAMGETQY
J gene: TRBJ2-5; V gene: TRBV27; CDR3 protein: ASKAGTVKETQY
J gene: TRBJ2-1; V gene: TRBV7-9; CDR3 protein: ASSLIASGLFWQQF
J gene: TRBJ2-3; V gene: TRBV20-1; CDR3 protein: SARMAGGSTDTQY
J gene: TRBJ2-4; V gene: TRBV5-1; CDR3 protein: ASSFGTVGEAKNIQY
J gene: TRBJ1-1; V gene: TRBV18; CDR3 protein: ASSPPMGNRANTEAF
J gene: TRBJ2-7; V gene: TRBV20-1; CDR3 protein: SVQQGAHEQY
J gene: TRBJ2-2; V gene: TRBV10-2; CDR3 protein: ASSGLALTGELF